This passage covers 17 T cell receptor beta chains from one sample sequenced in a study of yellow fever vaccine responses in identical twins. MiXCR, applied by TCRdb to the RT-PCR reads, yields one record per CDR3 protein. The data show about 19,000 distinct CDR3 sequences, roughly 75% seen once. The material sequenced was T cells from blood (PBMCs), unsorted or a sorted subset (not recorded which), taken before or after yellow fever vaccination (not recorded which). The receptors here all came from a woman aged 18-30 years who received the yellow fever vaccine.

This sequence joins TRBV24-1 and TRBJ2-5, with a weak D call TRBD2 (6 bases). Germline V CDR1 and CDR2: KGHDR, SFDVKD. The CDR3 is 14 amino acids. V was shortened by 4 bases and J by 5 bases, with 13 bases between the two germline ends. Here the CDR3 DNA reads TGTGCCACCAGTGAGCGGGGTCTGAGGGAGACCCAGTACTTC. The encoded protein is CATSERGLRETQYF.

The genes are TRBV10-1 and TRBJ1-4; 7 positions match TRBD1. CDR3 size: 14 residues. Per germline, CDR1 WNHNN and CDR2 SYGVQD (reference sequence). Trimming at V came to 3 bases and at J to 5 bases, leaving 3 bases not matched to a gene. The CDR3 nucleotides are TGCGCCAGCAGTGACGACAGGGTCAATGAAAAACTGTTTTTT. It translates to CASSDDRVNEKLFF.

This chain uses TRBV5-5 with TRBJ1-5; D is unclear. The CDR3 spans 16 residues. Trimming removed 4 bases at V and 2 bases at J, with 16 bases between. Germline V gene sequence: CDR1 SGHKS, CDR2 YYEKEE (reference sequence). CDR3 region: CASSRDGLVGNQPQHF. The CDR3 DNA sequence: TGTGCCAGCAGCCGTGACGGACTGGTCGGCAATCAGCCCCAGCATTTT.

The V and J genes are TRBV29-1 and TRBJ2-3; 7 bases fit TRBD2. This CDR3 has 14 amino acids. The germline gives CDR1 SQVTM, CDR2 ANQGSEA. J lost 2 bases, V lost 4 bases, and 6 bases had no gene match. The CDR3 sequence is CSVAGGGPTDTQYF. CDR3 bases: TGCAGCGTTGCGGGGGGAGGGCCCACAGATACGCAGTATTTT.

The rearrangement uses TRBV9 and TRBJ2-3; D is undetermined. The ends were cut back, 7 bases at V and 5 bases at J, with 5 bases in the middle. The CDR3 runs 10 residues. Germline lookup yields CDR1 SGDLS and CDR2 YYNGEE. CDR3 coding DNA: TGTGCCAGCGGACGAGATACGCAGTATTTT. Its protein product is CASGRDTQYF.

This clonotype appeared a few times. The chain carries TRBV24-1 and TRBJ2-5; D may be TRBD1 (5 bases). The CDR3 is 15 residues long. With 4 bases removed from V and 3 bases from J, the gap between germline ends came to 14 bases. From germline, CDR1 is KGHDR and CDR2 SFDVKD. CDR3: CATSDSSDSKETQYF. The CDR3 bases are TGTGCCACCAGTGACTCCTCCGACAGTAAAGAGACCCAGTACTTC.

J is TRBJ2-2 and V is TRBV7-9; no firm D call. This CDR3 is 14 amino acids long. Trimming cost V 5 bases and J 1 base, with 8 bases left between them. Germline V gives CDR1 SEHNR, CDR2 FQNEAQ (reference sequence). Here the CDR3 reads CASSQKGNTGELFF. CDR3 bases: TGTGCCAGCAGCCAAAAAGGGAACACCGGGGAGCTGTTTTTT.

This clonotype was observed a few times. The genes are TRBV2 and TRBJ1-2; a weak D match, TRBD1 (5 bases). Trimming took off 4 bases at V and 0 bases at J, with 21 bases between the two ends. Germline V gene sequence: CDR1 SNHLY, CDR2 FYNNEI. The CDR3 covers 18 residues. The CDR3 spells CASSAWGEQEKPNYGYTF. The DNA of the CDR3 is TGTGCCAGCAGTGCGTGGGGTGAACAGGAAAAACCTAACTATGGCTACACCTTC.

This clonotype was seen more than once but under ten times. The rearrangement uses TRBV29-1 and TRBJ2-5; a possible D gene is TRBD2 (5 bases). Trimming pared 7 bases from V and 2 bases from J, leaving 17 bases between. There are 14 residues in the CDR3. Germline assignment: CDR1 SQVTM and CDR2 ANQGSEA. CDR3 sequence reads: CSAGPGSGQETQYF. CDR3 sequence (DNA): TGCAGCGCCGGGCCAGGCTCGGGGCAAGAGACCCAGTACTTC.

The chain uses TRBV29-1 and TRBJ2-3, with 8 bases aligning to TRBD2. The length of the CDR3 is 19 residues. Germline V CDR1 and CDR2: SQVTM, ANQGSEA. Trimming took 3 bases from V and 6 from J; bases not matched to a gene: 23. Written as DNA, the CDR3 is TGCAGCGTTGATGTCTCACGATGGATAGCGGGGAGGTCTGTCGATACGCAGTATTTT. Protein product: CSVDVSRWIAGRSVDTQYF.

This clonotype was recorded a few times. This chain uses TRBV5-1 with TRBJ2-3, with D possibly matching TRBD1 (6 bases). V was pared by 1 base and J by 3 bases, with 9 bases between. Germline-derived CDR1 and CDR2 are SGHRS and YFSETQ. This CDR3 comprises 14 residues. CDR3 bases: TGCGCCAGCAGCTTGTCAGGGGAAACAGATACGCAGTATTTT. Amino acid sequence: CASSLSGETDTQYF.

The chain links TRBV24-1 to TRBJ2-5, with 8 bases fitting TRBD1. The CDR3 contains 16 residues. V was clipped by 5 bases and J by 5 bases; unmatched bases: 12. Germline loops: CDR1 KGHDR, CDR2 SFDVKD. The CDR3 nucleotides read TGTGCCACCAGTGTTCTCCTAGGACAGGGACAGGAGACCCAGTACTTC. This translates into CATSVLLGQGQETQYF.

In this sample, this clonotype turned up a few times. The gene calls are TRBV10-3 and TRBJ2-1, with D tentatively TRBD1 (5 bases). Per germline, CDR1 ENHRY and CDR2 SYGVKD. The CDR3 loop spans 14 amino acids. V lost 3 bases to trimming and J lost 3 bases, with 9 bases between them. The CDR3 DNA reads TGTGCCATCAGTGATCGGACAATCTACAATGAGCAGTTCTTC. Residues: CAISDRTIYNEQFF.

V gene TRBV29-1 combines with J gene TRBJ2-7; possibly TRBD1 for D (5 bases). The length of the CDR3 is 12 residues. V lost 7 bases and J 5 bases, leaving 15 bases between the germline ends. The germline V gene encodes CDR1 SQVTM and CDR2 ANQGSEA. The CDR3 reads CSATKGIDEQYF. The CDR3, as DNA: TGCAGCGCGACCAAGGGGATCGACGAGCAGTACTTC.

This chain uses TRBV11-1 with TRBJ1-2; 7 nucleotides line up with TRBD1. CDR1 is SGHAT and CDR2 is FQDESV in the germline V gene (reference sequence). The CDR3 consists of 13 residues. V shed 1 base, J shed 6 bases, and the junction held 2 bases outside the gene matches. CDR3 sequence (DNA): TGTGCCAGCAGCTTAGGACAGGGTAATGGCTACACCTTC. Its protein product is CASSLGQGNGYTF.

The chain is built from TRBV4-2 and TRBJ2-3; D is ambiguous. Germline V gene lookup returns CDR1 LGHNA and CDR2 YNFKEQ. The CDR3 runs to 14 residues. The ends were cut back, 3 bases at V and 3 bases at J, with 10 bases in the middle. As DNA, the CDR3 is TGTGCCAGCAGCCAGATGGGAAAGACAGATACGCAGTATTTT. Its protein product is CASSQMGKTDTQYF.

Here the CDR3 DNA reads TGCAGCTTCAGTCCCCCCTCCTACACTGAAGCTTTCTTT. This encodes CSFSPPSYTEAFF. The genes are TRBV29-1 and TRBJ1-1; D uncertain. The CDR3 is 13 residues long. Germline values: CDR1 SQVTM, CDR2 ANQGSEA. The V gene lost 8 bases and the J gene lost 3 bases, with 16 bases spanning the gap.